A selection of T cell receptor beta chains follows, all from one sample in a study of blood T cell repertoires in COVID-19. Sequencing was performed with immunoSEQ multiplex PCR; in TCRdb, only in-frame clones are kept and a portion is missing. The sample contains 350,000 or so clones, 85% to 90% of which appear only once. Sequencing input: PBMCs or T cells enriched from blood (not recorded which). Receptors originate from a woman aged 25 to 39 who had been exposed to COVID-19. CDR3s include the opening cysteine and the closing phenylalanine or tryptophan. The D gene is left open where the match is weak. Part of the rows lack a size; the others show once, few, many or a class for expanded clones.

D gene: -; clone size: -; J gene: TRBJ2-1; V gene: TRBV7-8; CDR3 protein: CASSTGPSPGNEQFF; CDR3 DNA: TGTGCCAGCAGCACCGGCCCGTCCCCGGGGAATGAGCAGTTCTTC
D gene: -; clone size: -; J gene: TRBJ1-6; V gene: TRBV27; CDR3 protein: CASWQLGLRGINSPLHF; CDR3 DNA: TGTGCCAGCTGGCAGCTCGGTCTTAGGGGAATTAATTCACCCCTCCACTTT
D gene: -; clone size: -; J gene: TRBJ2-5; V gene: TRBV28; CDR3 protein: CASSPYRAVQETQYF; CDR3 DNA: TGTGCCAGCAGTCCTTACCGCGCTGTCCAAGAGACCCAGTACTTC
D gene: TRBD1; clone size: -; J gene: TRBJ2-5; V gene: TRBV18; CDR3 protein: CASSPRGQGKAETQYF; CDR3 DNA: TGTGCCAGCTCACCCAGGGGACAGGGTAAAGCGGAGACCCAGTACTTC
D gene: TRBD2; clone size: -; J gene: TRBJ2-3; V gene: TRBV27; CDR3 protein: CASSPRLAGTDTQYF; CDR3 DNA: TGTGCCAGCAGTCCCCGACTAGCGGGCACAGATACGCAGTATTTT
D gene: TRBD1; clone size: few; J gene: TRBJ1-6; V gene: TRBV27; CDR3 protein: CASRLGTGVSRSPLHF; CDR3 DNA: TGTGCCAGCCGGCTCGGGACAGGTGTGAGCAGATCACCCCTCCACTTT
D gene: -; clone size: -; J gene: TRBJ2-7; V gene: TRBV7-6; CDR3 protein: CASSPLGRGVTYEQYF; CDR3 DNA: TGTGCCAGCAGCCCTCTGGGGAGGGGGGTCACCTACGAGCAGTACTTC
D gene: TRBD1; clone size: few; J gene: TRBJ1-4; V gene: TRBV19; CDR3 protein: CASSIRGRDEKLFF; CDR3 DNA: TGTGCCAGTAGTATAAGGGGGCGGGATGAAAAACTGTTTTTT
D gene: -; clone size: -; J gene: TRBJ2-5; V gene: TRBV13; CDR3 protein: CASSFLGGGEWETQYF; CDR3 DNA: TGTGCCAGCAGCTTTTTAGGAGGGGGCGAGTGGGAGACCCAGTACTTC
D gene: TRBD2; clone size: -; J gene: TRBJ2-7; V gene: TRBV12-5; CDR3 protein: CASGLVLGLAGLNRGHRYEQYF; CDR3 DNA: TGTGCTAGTGGTTTGGTACTCGGACTAGCGGGACTTAACAGGGGGCACCGCTACGAGCAGTACTTC
D gene: -; clone size: -; J gene: TRBJ2-3; V gene: TRBV12-3/TRBV12-4; CDR3 protein: CASSRGAADTQYF; CDR3 DNA: TGTGCCAGCAGTCGGGGGGCGGCAGATACGCAGTATTTT
D gene: -; clone size: -; J gene: TRBJ1-5; V gene: TRBV19; CDR3 protein: CASSPLTGYNQPQHF; CDR3 DNA: TGTGCCAGTAGTCCCCTTACAGGGTACAATCAGCCCCAGCATTTT
D gene: -; clone size: -; J gene: TRBJ2-2; V gene: TRBV7-9; CDR3 protein: CASSPSPPTFSSNTGELFF; CDR3 DNA: TGTGCCAGCAGTCCAAGTCCACCGACTTTCTCCTCTAACACCGGGGAGCTGTTTTTT
D gene: -; clone size: -; J gene: TRBJ2-1; V gene: TRBV11-2; CDR3 protein: CASSFGLSRINEQFF; CDR3 DNA: TGTGCCAGCAGCTTCGGTTTGTCGCGGATCAATGAGCAGTTCTTC
D gene: TRBD2; clone size: -; J gene: TRBJ2-5; V gene: TRBV29-1; CDR3 protein: CSVEDRLAGPETQYF; CDR3 DNA: TGCAGCGTTGAAGATCGGCTAGCGGGGCCAGAGACCCAGTACTTC
D gene: -; clone size: -; J gene: TRBJ1-4; V gene: TRBV3-1/TRBV3-2; CDR3 protein: CASSQTARGGEKLFF; CDR3 DNA: TGTGCCAGCAGCCAAACGGCCAGGGGCGGCGAAAAACTGTTTTTT
D gene: -; clone size: -; J gene: TRBJ1-1; V gene: TRBV12-3/TRBV12-4; CDR3 protein: CASSRALRGAFF; CDR3 DNA: TGTGCCAGCAGTCGGGCCCTAAGAGGGGCTTTCTTT
D gene: -; clone size: -; J gene: TRBJ2-1; V gene: TRBV3-1/TRBV3-2; CDR3 protein: CASSPDLAYNEQFF; CDR3 DNA: TGTGCCAGCAGCCCTGACTTGGCCTACAATGAGCAGTTCTTC
D gene: -; clone size: -; J gene: TRBJ1-2; V gene: TRBV11-2; CDR3 protein: CASSAGRTGYTF; CDR3 DNA: TGTGCCAGCAGCGCGGGACGCACTGGCTACACCTTC
D gene: -; clone size: -; J gene: TRBJ2-7; V gene: TRBV2; CDR3 protein: CASMMETYEQYF; CDR3 DNA: TGTGCCAGCATGATGGAGACCTACGAGCAGTACTTC
D gene: TRBD2; clone size: -; J gene: TRBJ2-1; V gene: TRBV29-1; CDR3 protein: CSVNSRTSVYNEQFF; CDR3 DNA: TGCAGCGTGAATTCCCGGACTAGCGTATACAATGAGCAGTTCTTC
D gene: -; clone size: -; J gene: TRBJ2-2; V gene: TRBV29-1; CDR3 protein: CSVGWRGLGGGELFF; CDR3 DNA: TGCAGCGTTGGGTGGAGGGGCCTAGGCGGCGGGGAGCTGTTTTTT
D gene: -; clone size: -; J gene: TRBJ2-1; V gene: TRBV24-1; CDR3 protein: CATSDLAAASSYNEQFF; CDR3 DNA: TGTGCCACCAGTGATTTGGCGGCGGCGAGCTCCTACAATGAGCAGTTCTTC
D gene: -; clone size: -; J gene: TRBJ2-6; V gene: TRBV7-3; CDR3 protein: CASRLTVTGANVLTF; CDR3 DNA: TGTGCCAGCAGACTGACAGTAACTGGGGCCAACGTCCTGACTTTC
D gene: -; clone size: -; J gene: TRBJ2-7; V gene: TRBV7-9; CDR3 protein: CASSLTARGYEQYF; CDR3 DNA: TGTGCCAGCAGCTTAACGGCCAGGGGCTACGAGCAGTACTTC
D gene: TRBD1; clone size: -; J gene: TRBJ2-1; V gene: TRBV7-8; CDR3 protein: CASSRGTGSVSVTMAEQFF; CDR3 DNA: TGTGCCAGCAGCCGTGGGACAGGTTCAGTTTCCGTTACAATGGCTGAGCAGTTCTTC
D gene: -; clone size: few; J gene: TRBJ1-3; V gene: TRBV21-1; CDR3 protein: CASSKERGTSSGNTIYF; CDR3 DNA: TGTGCCAGCAGCAAAGAAAGGGGGACGAGCTCTGGAAACACCATATATTTT
D gene: -; clone size: -; J gene: TRBJ2-7; V gene: TRBV5-4; CDR3 protein: CASSLDFGGLYEQYF; CDR3 DNA: TGTGCCAGCAGCTTGGATTTCGGGGGTCTCTACGAGCAGTACTTC
D gene: TRBD1; clone size: once; J gene: TRBJ1-1; V gene: TRBV28; CDR3 protein: CASSPGTGATTEAFF; CDR3 DNA: TGTGCCAGCAGTCCGGGGACAGGGGCGACCACTGAAGCTTTCTTT
D gene: TRBD2; clone size: -; J gene: TRBJ2-5; V gene: TRBV20-1; CDR3 protein: CSASSSGREETQYF; CDR3 DNA: TGCAGTGCTAGTTCTAGCGGGAGAGAAGAGACCCAGTACTTC
D gene: -; clone size: -; J gene: TRBJ2-2; V gene: TRBV11-2; CDR3 protein: CASSFWGSGTGELFF; CDR3 DNA: TGTGCCAGCAGCTTTTGGGGAAGCGGGACCGGGGAGCTGTTTTTT
D gene: -; clone size: -; J gene: TRBJ2-7; V gene: TRBV5-4; CDR3 protein: CASSLSGLLRGKDEQYF; CDR3 DNA: TGTGCCAGCAGCTTGAGTGGGTTGCTCAGGGGAAAGGACGAGCAGTACTTC
D gene: -; clone size: once; J gene: TRBJ2-1; V gene: TRBV7-3; CDR3 protein: CASSITVSSYNEQFF; CDR3 DNA: TGTGCCAGCAGCATAACAGTGAGCTCCTACAATGAGCAGTTCTTC
D gene: TRBD2; clone size: once; J gene: TRBJ2-7; V gene: TRBV18; CDR3 protein: CASSPPGTSGTNEQYF; CDR3 DNA: TGTGCCAGCTCACCACCGGGGACTAGCGGAACGAACGAGCAGTACTTC
D gene: TRBD1; clone size: -; J gene: TRBJ1-1; V gene: TRBV5-1; CDR3 protein: CASSLQGASGTEAFF; CDR3 DNA: TGCGCCAGCAGCCTTCAGGGGGCTTCTGGGACTGAAGCTTTCTTT
D gene: -; clone size: few; J gene: TRBJ2-2; V gene: TRBV7-8; CDR3 protein: CASSRTAWGGELFF; CDR3 DNA: TGTGCCAGCAGCAGGACAGCATGGGGCGGGGAGCTGTTTTTT
D gene: TRBD1; clone size: -; J gene: TRBJ2-7; V gene: TRBV5-1; CDR3 protein: CASSVDRGRNTYEQYF; CDR3 DNA: TGCGCCAGCAGCGTAGACAGGGGGCGGAATACCTACGAGCAGTACTTC
D gene: -; clone size: -; J gene: TRBJ2-7; V gene: TRBV2; CDR3 protein: CASSVSGKQYF; CDR3 DNA: TGTGCCAGCAGTGTTTCGGGGAAGCAGTACTTC
D gene: -; clone size: -; J gene: TRBJ1-5; V gene: TRBV28; CDR3 protein: CASSLSGGFGNQPQHF; CDR3 DNA: TGTGCCAGCAGTTTATCGGGGGGCTTCGGCAATCAGCCCCAGCATTTT
D gene: TRBD2; clone size: once; J gene: TRBJ2-3; V gene: TRBV5-4; CDR3 protein: CASSYSGASTDTQYF; CDR3 DNA: TGTGCCAGCAGTTATAGCGGGGCTAGCACAGATACGCAGTATTTT
D gene: TRBD2; clone size: -; J gene: TRBJ2-5; V gene: TRBV28; CDR3 protein: CASSPLAGGVPQETQYF; CDR3 DNA: TGTGCCAGCAGTCCACTAGCGGGAGGGGTCCCTCAAGAGACCCAGTACTTC
D gene: TRBD2; clone size: -; J gene: TRBJ2-1; V gene: TRBV10-1; CDR3 protein: CASSEGTSVNNEQFF; CDR3 DNA: TGCGCCAGCAGTGAAGGGACTAGCGTTAACAATGAGCAGTTCTTC
D gene: TRBD1; clone size: -; J gene: TRBJ1-5; V gene: TRBV6-4; CDR3 protein: CASSPQGEQPQHF; CDR3 DNA: TGTGCCAGCTCCCCGCAGGGGGAACAGCCCCAGCATTTT